This is a list of T cell receptor beta chains from one sample in a study of blood T cell repertoires in COVID-19. The table came from immunoSEQ multiplex PCR; TCRdb's copy has only in-frame clones and leaves some out. The table has roughly 200,000 clones, roughly 86% seen once. Material: PBMCs or T cells enriched from blood (not recorded which). The receptors stem from a man aged 40-49 years with acute COVID-19. Each CDR3 is given with its conserved first and last residue. D genes are given only for firm matches. Some rows mark clone size as missing; the rest say once, few, many or name a class of expanded clone.

v_call	j_call	d_call	clone_size	cdr3_length	cdr3_nt	cdr3_aa
TRBV10-1	TRBJ2-3	NA	once	16	TGCGCCAGCAGTGAGTCGATGAAAGGGAGGACAGATACGCAGTATTTT	CASSESMKGRTDTQYF
TRBV23-1	TRBJ2-7	TRBD1	NA	17	TGCGCCAGCAGTCAATCGTTTAAGAAGGACAGGTTGCGCGAGCAGTACTTC	CASSQSFKKDRLREQYF
TRBV5-1	TRBJ1-1	TRBD1	NA	17	TGCGCCAGCAGCTTAGGCCCACAGGGGGCCGGGACCACTGAAGCTTTCTTT	CASSLGPQGAGTTEAFF
TRBV25-1	TRBJ1-2	TRBD1	NA	15	TGTGCCAGCAGTGAATTTTGGACAGGGACGCATGGCTACACCTTC	CASSEFWTGTHGYTF
TRBV28	TRBJ1-5	NA	NA	14	TGTGCCAGCAGTCTCCGGGGGGCTCATCAGCCCCAGCATTTT	CASSLRGAHQPQHF
TRBV30	TRBJ1-1	NA	once	13	TGTGCCTGGTCCCGTGAGGGGGGGACTGAAGCTTTCTTT	CAWSREGGTEAFF
TRBV6-6	TRBJ1-3	NA	NA	18	TGTGCCAGCAGTCCACGAGGGACTTTCTACCCGTCTGGAAACACCATATATTTT	CASSPRGTFYPSGNTIYF
TRBV18	TRBJ2-5	NA	NA	15	TGTGCCAGCTCACCCGCTAGCGACAGGGTGAAGACCCAGTACTTC	CASSPASDRVKTQYF
TRBV5-4	TRBJ1-1	NA	NA	15	TGTGCCAGCAGCTGGGGGGGCTCAGAGAACACTGAAGCTTTCTTT	CASSWGGSENTEAFF
TRBV6-5	TRBJ2-1	TRBD2	NA	14	TGTGCCAGCAGTTTGCGGCGGGAGTTCTATGAGCAGTTCTTC	CASSLRREFYEQFF
TRBV19	TRBJ2-5	NA	NA	15	TGTGCCAGTGGTAGTACCGGGGACTCCATGGAGACCCAGTACTTC	CASGSTGDSMETQYF
TRBV28	TRBJ2-7	TRBD1	NA	15	TGTGCCAGCAGCACCGGGACAGGTATGGGCTACGAGCAGTACTTC	CASSTGTGMGYEQYF
TRBV2	TRBJ2-4	NA	NA	14	TGTGCCAGCGGAGTGGGCTGGGGGCAAAACATTCAGTACTTC	CASGVGWGQNIQYF
TRBV27	TRBJ2-2	TRBD1	NA	15	TGTGCCAGCAGTTTTCGACAGGGGAACACCGGGGAGCTGTTTTTT	CASSFRQGNTGELFF
TRBV12-3/TRBV12-4	TRBJ1-5	NA	few	12	TGTGCCAGCAGTTTAGCCCGAGAGGCCCAGCATTTT	CASSLAREAQHF
TRBV5-5	TRBJ1-1	TRBD1	few	17	TGTGCCAGCAGCCCGGGGAGCGGACAGGGGGCGAACACTGAAGCTTTCTTT	CASSPGSGQGANTEAFF
TRBV6-5	TRBJ1-6	NA	NA	15	TGTGCCAGCAGCCCGATCCAGGGGATAAATTCACCCCTCCACTTT	CASSPIQGINSPLHF
TRBV10-3	TRBJ2-1	TRBD2	NA	16	TGTGCCATCAGTGAGCAGGCGGGAGCGGACTACAATGAGCAGTTCTTC	CAISEQAGADYNEQFF
TRBV4-2	TRBJ2-1	NA	NA	16	TGTGCCAGCAGCCAAGATCTAGCGCCCTCCTACAATGAGCAGTTCTTC	CASSQDLAPSYNEQFF
TRBV12-5	TRBJ2-1	NA	NA	15	TGTGCTAGTGGTTTGGTACGAGGACAGTACAATGAGCAGTTCTTC	CASGLVRGQYNEQFF
TRBV28	TRBJ1-3	TRBD1	NA	14	TGTGCCAGCATAACAGGGGTAGCTGGAAACACCATATATTTT	CASITGVAGNTIYF
TRBV5-5	TRBJ1-5	TRBD1	few	15	TGTGCCAGCAGCCCGGCCACAGGGGGTTTCCAGCCCCAGCATTTT	CASSPATGGFQPQHF
TRBV30	TRBJ1-2	TRBD1	NA	12	TGTGCCTGGAGTGTAGACAGGGGGCCCAAAGCCTTC	CAWSVDRGPKAF
TRBV3-1/TRBV3-2	TRBJ1-2	TRBD1	NA	14	TGTGCCAGCAGTCAACAGGGGGCTAACTATGGCTACACCTTC	CASSQQGANYGYTF
TRBV28	TRBJ1-2	NA	NA	13	TGTGCCAGCAGACCCGACACCAACTATGGCTACACCTTC	CASRPDTNYGYTF
TRBV28	TRBJ1-3	NA	few	14	TGTGCCAGCAGTTTCCAAAACTCTGGAAACACCATATATTTT	CASSFQNSGNTIYF
TRBV5-1	TRBJ2-7	TRBD2	NA	15	TGCGCCAGCAGCTTGTATTCTAGCGGGACCTACGAGCAGTACTTC	CASSLYSSGTYEQYF
TRBV11-2	TRBJ2-1	NA	NA	11	TGTGCCAGCAGCTCCGGAGTAGAGCAGTTCTTC	CASSSGVEQFF
TRBV9	TRBJ2-2	NA	NA	15	TGTGCCAGCAGCGGACTAGACGCGAGAACCGGGGAGCTGTTTTTT	CASSGLDARTGELFF
TRBV18	TRBJ1-6	TRBD1	NA	15	TGTGCCAGCTCACCGGATTACAGGGGGAATTCACCCCTCCACTTT	CASSPDYRGNSPLHF
TRBV28	TRBJ1-2	NA	once	16	TGTGCCAGCAGTTCCCCTGGCATTGGAGCGGACTATGGCTACACCTTC	CASSSPGIGADYGYTF
TRBV29-1	TRBJ2-3	NA	once	13	TGCAGCGTTGGTCAGCCCCAGGTAGATACGCAGTATTTT	CSVGQPQVDTQYF
TRBV2	TRBJ2-5	TRBD1	NA	13	TGTGCCAGCAGTGGACAGGGGCTTGAGACCCAGTACTTC	CASSGQGLETQYF
TRBV7-8	TRBJ1-5	TRBD1	NA	17	TGTGCCAGCCGAGGGACAGGGGGTCCTTTCGGCAATCAGCCCCAGCATTTT	CASRGTGGPFGNQPQHF
TRBV29-1	TRBJ1-2	TRBD1	NA	11	TGCAGCGGAAAACAGGGGGATGGCTACACCTTC	CSGKQGDGYTF
TRBV28	TRBJ1-4	NA	NA	13	TGTGCCAGCAGACAGGGTGGGAGTGAAAAACTGTTTTTT	CASRQGGSEKLFF